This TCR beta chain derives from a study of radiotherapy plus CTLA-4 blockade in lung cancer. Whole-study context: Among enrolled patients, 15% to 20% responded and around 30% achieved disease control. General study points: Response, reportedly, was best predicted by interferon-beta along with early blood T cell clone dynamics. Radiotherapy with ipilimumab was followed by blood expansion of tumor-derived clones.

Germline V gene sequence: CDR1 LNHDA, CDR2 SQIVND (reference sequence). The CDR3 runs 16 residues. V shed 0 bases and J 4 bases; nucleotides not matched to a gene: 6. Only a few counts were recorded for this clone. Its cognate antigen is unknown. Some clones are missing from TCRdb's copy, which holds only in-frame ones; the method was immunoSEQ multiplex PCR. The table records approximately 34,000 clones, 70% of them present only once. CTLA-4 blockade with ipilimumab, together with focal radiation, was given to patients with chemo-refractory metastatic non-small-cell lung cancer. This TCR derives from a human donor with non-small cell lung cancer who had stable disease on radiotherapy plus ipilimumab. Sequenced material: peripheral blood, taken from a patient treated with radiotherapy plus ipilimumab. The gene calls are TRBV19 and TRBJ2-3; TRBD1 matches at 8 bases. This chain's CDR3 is CASSIDKTGAADTQYF. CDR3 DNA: TGTGCCAGTAGTATAGATAAGACAGGGGCGGCAGATACGCAGTATTTT.